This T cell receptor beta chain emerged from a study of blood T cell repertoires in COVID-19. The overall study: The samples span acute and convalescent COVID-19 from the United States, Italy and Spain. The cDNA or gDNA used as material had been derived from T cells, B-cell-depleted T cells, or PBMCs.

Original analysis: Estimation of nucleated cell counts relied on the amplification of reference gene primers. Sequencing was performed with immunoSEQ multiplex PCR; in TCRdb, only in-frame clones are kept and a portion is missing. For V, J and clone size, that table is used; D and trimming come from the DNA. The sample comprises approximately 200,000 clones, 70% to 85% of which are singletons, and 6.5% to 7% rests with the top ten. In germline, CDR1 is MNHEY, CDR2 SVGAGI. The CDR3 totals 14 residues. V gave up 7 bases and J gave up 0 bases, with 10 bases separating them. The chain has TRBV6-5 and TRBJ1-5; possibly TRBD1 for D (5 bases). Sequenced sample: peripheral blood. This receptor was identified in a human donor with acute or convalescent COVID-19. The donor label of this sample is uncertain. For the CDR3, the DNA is TGTGCCAGCATGGCAGGGATTAGCAATCAGCCCCAGCATTTT. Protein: CASMAGISNQPQHF.